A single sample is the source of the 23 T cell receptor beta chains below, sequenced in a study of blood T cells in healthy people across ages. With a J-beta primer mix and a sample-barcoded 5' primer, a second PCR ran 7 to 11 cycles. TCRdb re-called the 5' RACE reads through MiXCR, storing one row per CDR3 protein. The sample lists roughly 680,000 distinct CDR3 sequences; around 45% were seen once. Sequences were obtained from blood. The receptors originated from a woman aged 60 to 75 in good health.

The chain's CDR3 is CSARAGQDYGYTF. The CDR3 DNA is TGCAGTGCTAGGGCGGGACAAGACTATGGCTACACCTTC. The gene calls are TRBV20-1 and TRBJ1-2, with D maybe TRBD1 (6 bases). Germline V gives CDR1 DFQATT, CDR2 SNEGSKA (reference sequence). The CDR3 covers 13 residues. Between the trimmed V and J ends, which lost 3 bases and 3 bases, there was a span of 11 bases.

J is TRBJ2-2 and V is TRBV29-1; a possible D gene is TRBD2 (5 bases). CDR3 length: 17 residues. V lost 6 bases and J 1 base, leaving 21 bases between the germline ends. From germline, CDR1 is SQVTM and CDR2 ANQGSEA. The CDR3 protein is CSVGPDPRAVNTGELFF. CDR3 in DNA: TGCAGCGTCGGACCCGACCCTAGAGCGGTGAACACCGGGGAGCTGTTTTTT.

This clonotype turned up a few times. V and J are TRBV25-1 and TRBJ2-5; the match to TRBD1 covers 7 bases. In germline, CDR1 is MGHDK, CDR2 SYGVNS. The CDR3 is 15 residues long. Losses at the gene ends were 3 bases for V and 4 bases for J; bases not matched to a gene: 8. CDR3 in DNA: TGTGCCAGCAGTGAGCAGGGGGTAGGGTTAGAGACCCAGTACTTC. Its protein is CASSEQGVGLETQYF.

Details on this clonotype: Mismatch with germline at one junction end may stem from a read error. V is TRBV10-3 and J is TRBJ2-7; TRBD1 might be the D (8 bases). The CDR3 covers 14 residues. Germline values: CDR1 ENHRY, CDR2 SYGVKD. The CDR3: CALSRATGDYERYF. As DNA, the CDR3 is TGTGCCCTCTCGCGCGCGACAGGGGACTACGAGCGGTACTTC.

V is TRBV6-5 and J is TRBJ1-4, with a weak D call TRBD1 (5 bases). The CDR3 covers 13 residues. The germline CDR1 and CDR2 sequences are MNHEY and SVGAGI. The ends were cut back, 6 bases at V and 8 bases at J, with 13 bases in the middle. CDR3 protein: CASRGGTYEKLFF. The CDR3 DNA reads TGTGCCAGCAGGGGAGGGACCTACGAAAAACTGTTTTTT.

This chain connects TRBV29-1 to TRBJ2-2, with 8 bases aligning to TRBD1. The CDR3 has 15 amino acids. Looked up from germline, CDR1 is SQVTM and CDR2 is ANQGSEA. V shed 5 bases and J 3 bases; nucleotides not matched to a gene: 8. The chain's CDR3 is CSVRRGPTDTGELFF. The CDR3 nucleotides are TGCAGCGTTCGCAGGGGGCCAACCGACACCGGGGAGCTGTTTTTT.

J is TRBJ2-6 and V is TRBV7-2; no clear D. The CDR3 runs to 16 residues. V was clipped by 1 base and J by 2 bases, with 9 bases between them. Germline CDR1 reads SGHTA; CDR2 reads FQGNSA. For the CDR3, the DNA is TGTGCCAGCAGCTTAGGACGGAGCCCTGGGGCCAACGTCCTGACTTTC. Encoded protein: CASSLGRSPGANVLTF.

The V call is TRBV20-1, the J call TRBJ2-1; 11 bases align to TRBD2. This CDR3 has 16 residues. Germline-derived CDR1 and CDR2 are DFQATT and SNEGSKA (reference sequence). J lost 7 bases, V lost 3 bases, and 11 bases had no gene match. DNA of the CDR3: TGCAGTGCTAGGTTGATTAGCGGGAGGGTGGGGAATGAGCAGTTCTTC. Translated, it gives CSARLISGRVGNEQFF.

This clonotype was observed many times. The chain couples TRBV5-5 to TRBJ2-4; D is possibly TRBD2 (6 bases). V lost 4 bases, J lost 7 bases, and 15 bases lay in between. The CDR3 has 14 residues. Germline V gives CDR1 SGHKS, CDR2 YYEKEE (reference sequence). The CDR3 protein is CASSPETSVNIQYF. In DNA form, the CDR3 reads TGTGCCAGCAGCCCGGAGACTAGTGTCAACATTCAGTACTTC.

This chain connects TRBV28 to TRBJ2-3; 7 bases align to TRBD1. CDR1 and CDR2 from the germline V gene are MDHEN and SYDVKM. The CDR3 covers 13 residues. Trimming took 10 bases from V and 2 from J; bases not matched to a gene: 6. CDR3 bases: TGTGCCACCAGACAGGGCAACACAGATACGCAGTATTTT. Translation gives CATRQGNTDTQYF.

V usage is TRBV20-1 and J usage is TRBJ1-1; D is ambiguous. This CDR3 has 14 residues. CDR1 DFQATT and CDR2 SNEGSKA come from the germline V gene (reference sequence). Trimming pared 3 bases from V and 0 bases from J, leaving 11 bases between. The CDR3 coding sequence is TGCAGTGCTAGCACCAGGACTCTGAACACTGAAGCTTTCTTT. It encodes CSASTRTLNTEAFF.

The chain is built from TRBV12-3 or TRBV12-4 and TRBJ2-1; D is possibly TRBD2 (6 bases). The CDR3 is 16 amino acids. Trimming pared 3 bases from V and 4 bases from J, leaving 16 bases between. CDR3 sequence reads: CASSFQAGLDYNEQFF. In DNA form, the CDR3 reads TGTGCCAGCAGTTTTCAGGCGGGATTAGATTACAATGAGCAGTTCTTC.

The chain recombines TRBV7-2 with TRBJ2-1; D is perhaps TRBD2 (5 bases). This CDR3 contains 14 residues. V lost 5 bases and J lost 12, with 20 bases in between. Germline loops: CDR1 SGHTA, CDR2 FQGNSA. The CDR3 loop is CASSRLTRSAGQFF. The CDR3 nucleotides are TGTGCCAGCAGCCGTTTAACGCGTTCTGCGGGGCAGTTCTTC.

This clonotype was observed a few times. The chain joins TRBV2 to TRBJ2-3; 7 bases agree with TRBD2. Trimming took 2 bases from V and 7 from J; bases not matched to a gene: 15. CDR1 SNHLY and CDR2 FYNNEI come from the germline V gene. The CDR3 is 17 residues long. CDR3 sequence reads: CASSEPPLALGGYTQYF. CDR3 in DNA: TGTGCCAGCAGTGAACCCCCACTAGCGCTGGGAGGGTATACGCAGTATTTT.

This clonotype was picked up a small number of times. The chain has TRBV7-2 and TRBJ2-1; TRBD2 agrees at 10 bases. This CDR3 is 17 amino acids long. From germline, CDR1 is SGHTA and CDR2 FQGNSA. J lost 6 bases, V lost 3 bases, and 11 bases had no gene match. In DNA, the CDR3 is TGTGCCAGCAGCTTCAGAGGGCCGACTAGCGGGCTCAATGAGCAGTTCTTC. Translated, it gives CASSFRGPTSGLNEQFF.

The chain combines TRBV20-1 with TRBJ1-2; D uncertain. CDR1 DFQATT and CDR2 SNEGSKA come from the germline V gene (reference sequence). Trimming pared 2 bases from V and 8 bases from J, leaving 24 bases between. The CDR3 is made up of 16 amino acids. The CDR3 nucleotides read TGCAGTGCTAGATCTTCGGAGGGCCGGGTAAACTGGGGCTACACCTTC. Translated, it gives CSARSSEGRVNWGYTF.

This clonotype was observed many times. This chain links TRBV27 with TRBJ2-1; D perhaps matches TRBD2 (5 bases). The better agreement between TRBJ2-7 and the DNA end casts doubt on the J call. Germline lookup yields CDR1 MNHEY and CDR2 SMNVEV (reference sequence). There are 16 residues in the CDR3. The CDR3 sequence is CASSGWSASSYNEQYF. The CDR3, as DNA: TGTGCCAGCAGCGGGTGGAGTGCTAGCTCCTACAATGAGCAGTACTTC.

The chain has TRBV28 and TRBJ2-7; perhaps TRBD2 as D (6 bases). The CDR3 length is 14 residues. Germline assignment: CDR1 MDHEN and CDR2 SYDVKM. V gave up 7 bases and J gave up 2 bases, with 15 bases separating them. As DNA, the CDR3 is TGTGCCAGCACCCGGGACGGGGGAACCTACGAGCAGTACTTC. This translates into CASTRDGGTYEQYF.

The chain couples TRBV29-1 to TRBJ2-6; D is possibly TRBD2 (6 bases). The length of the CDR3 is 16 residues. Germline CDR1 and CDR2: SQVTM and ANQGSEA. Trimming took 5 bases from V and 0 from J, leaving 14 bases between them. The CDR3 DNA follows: TGCAGCGTTACTGGGACTGACTACTCTGGGGCCAACGTCCTGACTTTC. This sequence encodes CSVTGTDYSGANVLTF.

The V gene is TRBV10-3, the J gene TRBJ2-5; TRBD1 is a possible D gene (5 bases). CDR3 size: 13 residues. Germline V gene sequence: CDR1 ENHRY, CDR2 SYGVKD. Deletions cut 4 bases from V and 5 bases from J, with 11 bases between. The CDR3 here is CAISVSGWETQYF. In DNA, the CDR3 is TGTGCCATCAGTGTATCAGGGTGGGAGACCCAGTACTTC.

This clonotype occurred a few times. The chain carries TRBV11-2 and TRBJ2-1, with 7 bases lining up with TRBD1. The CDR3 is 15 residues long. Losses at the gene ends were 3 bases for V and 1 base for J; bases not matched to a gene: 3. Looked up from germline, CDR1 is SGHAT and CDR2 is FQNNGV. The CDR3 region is CASSFTRGSYNEQFF. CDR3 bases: TGTGCCAGCAGCTTCACCAGGGGGTCCTACAATGAGCAGTTCTTC. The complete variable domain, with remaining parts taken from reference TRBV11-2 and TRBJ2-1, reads EAGVAQSPRYKIIEKRQSVAFWCNPISGHATLYWYQQILGQGPKLLIQFQNNGVVDDSQLPKDRFSAERLKGVDSTLKIQPAKLEDSAVYLCASSFTRGSYNEQFFGPGTRLTVL.

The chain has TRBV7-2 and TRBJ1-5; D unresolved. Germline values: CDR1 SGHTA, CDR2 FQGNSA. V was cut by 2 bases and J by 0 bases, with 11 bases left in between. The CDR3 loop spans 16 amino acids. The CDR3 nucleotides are TGTGCCAGCAGCTTATATTGGTGGGATAGCAATCAGCCCCAGCATTTT. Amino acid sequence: CASSLYWWDSNQPQHF. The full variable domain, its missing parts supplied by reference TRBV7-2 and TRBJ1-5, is GAGVSQSPSNKVTEKGKDVELRCDPISGHTALYWYRQSLGQGLEFLIYFQGNSAPDKSGLPSDRFSAERTGGSVSTLTIQRTQQEDSAVYLCASSLYWWDSNQPQHFGDGTRLSIL.

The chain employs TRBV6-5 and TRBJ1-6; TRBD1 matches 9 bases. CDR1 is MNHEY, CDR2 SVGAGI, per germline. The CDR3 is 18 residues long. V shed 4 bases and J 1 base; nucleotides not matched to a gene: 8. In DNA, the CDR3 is TGTGCCAGCAGTTGCGGGGACAGGGACGGATCCTATAATTCACCCCTCCACTTT. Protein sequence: CASSCGDRDGSYNSPLHF.